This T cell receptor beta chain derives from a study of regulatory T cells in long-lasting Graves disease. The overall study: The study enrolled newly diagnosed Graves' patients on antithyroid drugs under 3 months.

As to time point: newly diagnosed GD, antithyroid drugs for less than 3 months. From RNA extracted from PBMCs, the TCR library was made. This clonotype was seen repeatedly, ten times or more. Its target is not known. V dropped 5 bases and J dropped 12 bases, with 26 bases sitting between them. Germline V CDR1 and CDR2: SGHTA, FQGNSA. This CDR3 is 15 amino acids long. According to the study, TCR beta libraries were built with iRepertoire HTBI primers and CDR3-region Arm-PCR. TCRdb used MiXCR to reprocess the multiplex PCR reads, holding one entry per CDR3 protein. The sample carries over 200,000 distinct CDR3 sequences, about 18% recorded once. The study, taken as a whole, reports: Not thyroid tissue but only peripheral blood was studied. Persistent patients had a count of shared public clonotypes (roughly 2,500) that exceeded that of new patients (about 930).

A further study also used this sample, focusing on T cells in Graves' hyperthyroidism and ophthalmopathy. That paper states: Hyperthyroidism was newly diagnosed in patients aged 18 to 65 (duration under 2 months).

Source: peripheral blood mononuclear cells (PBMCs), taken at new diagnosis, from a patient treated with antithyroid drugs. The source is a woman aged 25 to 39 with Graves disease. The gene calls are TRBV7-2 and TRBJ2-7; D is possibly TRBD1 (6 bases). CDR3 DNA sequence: TGTGCCAGCAGCCCGGAACAACCGGGACAAGATAGGCTGTACTTC. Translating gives CASSPEQPGQDRLYF.